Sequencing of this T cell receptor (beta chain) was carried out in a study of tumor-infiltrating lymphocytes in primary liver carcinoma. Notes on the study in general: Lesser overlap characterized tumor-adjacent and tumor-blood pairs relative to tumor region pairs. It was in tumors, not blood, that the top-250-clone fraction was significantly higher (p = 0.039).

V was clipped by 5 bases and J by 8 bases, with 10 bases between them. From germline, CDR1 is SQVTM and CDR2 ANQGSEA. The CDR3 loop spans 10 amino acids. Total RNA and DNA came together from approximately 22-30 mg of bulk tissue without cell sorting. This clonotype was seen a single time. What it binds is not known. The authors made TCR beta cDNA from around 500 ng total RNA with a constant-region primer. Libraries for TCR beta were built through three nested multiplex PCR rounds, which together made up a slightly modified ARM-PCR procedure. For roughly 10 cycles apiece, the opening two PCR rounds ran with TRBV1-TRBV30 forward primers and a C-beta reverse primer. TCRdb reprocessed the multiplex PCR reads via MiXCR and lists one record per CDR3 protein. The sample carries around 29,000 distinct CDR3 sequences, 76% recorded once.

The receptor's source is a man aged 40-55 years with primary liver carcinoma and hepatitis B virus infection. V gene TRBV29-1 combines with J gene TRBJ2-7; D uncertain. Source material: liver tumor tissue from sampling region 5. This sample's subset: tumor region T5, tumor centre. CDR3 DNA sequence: TGCAGCGTTTATGACGGCCAGCAGTACTTC. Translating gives CSVYDGQQYF.